Following are 3 T cell receptor beta chains from one sample sequenced in a study of identical twins. Each CDR3 protein gets one entry after TCRdb re-called the 5' RACE reads with MiXCR. This table holds nearly 900,000 distinct CDR3 sequences, 9% to 15% found once. This same sample was also part of a study on yellow fever vaccine responses in identical twins.

The sequencing sample was made of PBMCs. Every receptor here comes from a woman younger than 35 in good health.

The chain links TRBV4-1 to TRBJ1-1; D not certain. Germline lookup yields CDR1 MGHRA and CDR2 YSYEKL. The ends were cut back, 2 bases at V and 0 bases at J, with 7 bases in the middle. The CDR3 totals 14 residues. CDR3 DNA: TGCGCCAGCAGCCAATTCTCGATGAACACTGAAGCTTTCTTT. It specifies CASSQFSMNTEAFF.

In its sample, this clonotype was seen many times. This chain connects TRBV7-6 to TRBJ2-1; D is unclear. Germline-derived CDR1 and CDR2 are SGHVS and FNYEAQ. V shed 2 bases and J shed 2 bases, with 13 bases lying between them. This CDR3 region has 16 residues. Written as DNA, the CDR3 is TGTGCCAGCAGCTTATCGCGTCGGGCAACCTACAATGAGCAGTTCTTC. Translation: CASSLSRRATYNEQFF.

The chain couples TRBV24-1 to TRBJ2-1; 8 bases are shared with TRBD2. The V gene end was trimmed by 6 bases and the J gene end by 3 bases; junction bases not matched to a gene: 12. The CDR3 loop spans 17 amino acids. Looked up from germline, CDR1 is KGHDR and CDR2 is SFDVKD. In DNA, the CDR3 is TGTGCCACCAGTTCGTGGACCGGTAGCGGGAACTACAATGAGCAGTTCTTC. Its translation: CATSSWTGSGNYNEQFF.